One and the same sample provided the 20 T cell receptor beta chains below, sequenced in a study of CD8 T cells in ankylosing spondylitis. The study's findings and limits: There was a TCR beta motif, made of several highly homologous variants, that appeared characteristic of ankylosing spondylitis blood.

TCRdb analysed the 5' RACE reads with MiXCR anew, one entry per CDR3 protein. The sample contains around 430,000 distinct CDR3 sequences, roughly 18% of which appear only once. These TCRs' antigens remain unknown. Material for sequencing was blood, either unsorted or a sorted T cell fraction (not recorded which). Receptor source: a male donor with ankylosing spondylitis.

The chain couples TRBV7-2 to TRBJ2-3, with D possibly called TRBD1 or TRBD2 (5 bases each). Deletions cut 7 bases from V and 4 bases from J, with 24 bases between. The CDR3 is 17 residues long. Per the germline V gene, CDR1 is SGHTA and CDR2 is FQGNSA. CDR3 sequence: CASNRWGSGPPADTQYF. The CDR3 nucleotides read TGTGCCAGCAACCGATGGGGGAGCGGTCCGCCCGCAGATACGCAGTATTTT.

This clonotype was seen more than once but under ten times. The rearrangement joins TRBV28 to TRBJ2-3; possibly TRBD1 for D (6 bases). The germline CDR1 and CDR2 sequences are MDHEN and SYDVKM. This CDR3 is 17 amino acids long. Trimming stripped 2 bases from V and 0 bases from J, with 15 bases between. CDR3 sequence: CASSLGDISYSTDTQYF. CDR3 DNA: TGTGCCAGCAGTTTAGGGGACATCTCTTATAGCACAGATACGCAGTATTTT.

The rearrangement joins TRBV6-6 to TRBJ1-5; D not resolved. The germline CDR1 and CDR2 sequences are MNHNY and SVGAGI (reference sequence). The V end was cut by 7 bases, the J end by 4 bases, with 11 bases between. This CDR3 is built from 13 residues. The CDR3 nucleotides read TGTGCCAGCACTGGATCAGCGAATCAGCCCCAGCATTTT. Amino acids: CASTGSANQPQHF.

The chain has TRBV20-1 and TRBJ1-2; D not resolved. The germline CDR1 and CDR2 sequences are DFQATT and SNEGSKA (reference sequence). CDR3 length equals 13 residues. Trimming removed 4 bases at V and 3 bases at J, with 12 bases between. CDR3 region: CSAKRNSDYGYTF. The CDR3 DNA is TGCAGTGCTAAAAGGAACAGCGACTATGGCTACACCTTC.

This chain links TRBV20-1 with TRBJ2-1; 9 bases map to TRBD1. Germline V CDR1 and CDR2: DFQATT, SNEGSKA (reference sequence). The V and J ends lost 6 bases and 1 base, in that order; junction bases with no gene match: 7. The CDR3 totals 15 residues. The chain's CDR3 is CSASRGTGSYNEQFF. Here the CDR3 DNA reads TGCAGTGCGTCGAGGGGGACAGGGTCCTACAATGAGCAGTTCTTC.

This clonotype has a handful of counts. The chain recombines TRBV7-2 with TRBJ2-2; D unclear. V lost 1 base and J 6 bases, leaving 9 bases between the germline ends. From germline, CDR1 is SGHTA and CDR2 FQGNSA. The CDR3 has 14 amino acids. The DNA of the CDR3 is TGTGCCAGCAGCTTAGATCAAAGGGCCGGGGAGCTGTTTTTT. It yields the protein CASSLDQRAGELFF.

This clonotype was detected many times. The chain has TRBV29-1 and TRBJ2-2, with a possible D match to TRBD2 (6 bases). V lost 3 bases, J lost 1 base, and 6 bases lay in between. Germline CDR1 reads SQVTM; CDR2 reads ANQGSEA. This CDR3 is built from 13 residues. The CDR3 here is CSVEGGNTGELFF. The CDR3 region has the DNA TGCAGCGTTGAGGGGGGGAACACCGGGGAGCTGTTTTTT.

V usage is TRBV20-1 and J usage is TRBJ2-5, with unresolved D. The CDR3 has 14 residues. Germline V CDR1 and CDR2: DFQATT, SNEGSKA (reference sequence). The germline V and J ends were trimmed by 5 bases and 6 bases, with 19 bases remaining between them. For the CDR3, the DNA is TGCAGTGCTTATTTAAACCGGCTCGGGCAGACCCAGTACTTC. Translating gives CSAYLNRLGQTQYF.

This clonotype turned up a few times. The CDR3 is CASSQRDRGRGYTF. CDR3 DNA: TGTGCCAGCAGCCAGCGGGACAGGGGGCGCGGCTACACCTTC. The rearrangement uses TRBV3-1 and TRBJ1-2; 12 nucleotides line up with TRBD1. In germline, CDR1 is LGHDT, CDR2 YNNKEL (reference sequence). The CDR3 loop spans 14 amino acids. V was pared by 3 bases and J by 8 bases, with 4 bases of the junction left unmatched.

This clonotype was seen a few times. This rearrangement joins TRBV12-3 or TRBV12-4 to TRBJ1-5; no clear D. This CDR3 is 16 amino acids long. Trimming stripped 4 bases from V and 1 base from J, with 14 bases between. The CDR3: CASSSSGKLSNQPQHF. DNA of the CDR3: TGTGCCAGCAGTTCCTCGGGAAAACTCAGCAATCAGCCCCAGCATTTT.

The CDR3 region is CASSEQGNTEAFF. The CDR3 DNA is TGTGCCAGCTCAGAGCAGGGGAACACTGAAGCTTTCTTT. This chain joins TRBV18 and TRBJ1-1, with D possibly TRBD1 on 5 matching bases. CDR3 length: 13 amino acids. Germline values: CDR1 KGHSH, CDR2 LQKENI. V lost 5 bases to trimming and J lost 1 base, with 8 bases between them.

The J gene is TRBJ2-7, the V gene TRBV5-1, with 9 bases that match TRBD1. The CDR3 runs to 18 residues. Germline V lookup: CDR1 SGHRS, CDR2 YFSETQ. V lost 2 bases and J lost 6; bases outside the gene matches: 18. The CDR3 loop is CASSLPFKGGDRVGEQYF. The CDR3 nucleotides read TGCGCCAGCAGCTTACCTTTCAAAGGAGGGGACAGGGTCGGCGAGCAGTACTTC. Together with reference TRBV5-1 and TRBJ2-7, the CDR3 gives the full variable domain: KAGVTQTPRYLIKTRGQQVTLSCSPISGHRSVSWYQQTPGQGLQFLFEYFSETQRNKGNFPGRFSGRQFSNSRSEMNVSTLELGDSALYLCASSLPFKGGDRVGEQYFGPGTRLTVT.

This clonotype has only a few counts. The CDR3 protein is CASSLAGATYEQYF. The CDR3, as DNA: TGTGCCAGCAGCTTAGCGGGGGCGACCTACGAGCAGTACTTC. The gene calls are TRBV7-8 and TRBJ2-7, with D maybe TRBD1 (6 bases). CDR3 size: 14 residues. Germline values: CDR1 SGHVS, CDR2 FQNEAQ. V gave up 0 bases and J gave up 2 bases, with 8 bases separating them.

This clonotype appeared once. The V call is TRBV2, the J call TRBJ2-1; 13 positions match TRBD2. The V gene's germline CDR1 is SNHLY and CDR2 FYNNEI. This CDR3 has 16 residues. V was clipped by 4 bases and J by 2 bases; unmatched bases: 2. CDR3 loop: CASSATSGRAYNEQFF. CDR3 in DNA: TGTGCCAGCAGTGCCACTAGCGGGAGGGCCTACAATGAGCAGTTCTTC.

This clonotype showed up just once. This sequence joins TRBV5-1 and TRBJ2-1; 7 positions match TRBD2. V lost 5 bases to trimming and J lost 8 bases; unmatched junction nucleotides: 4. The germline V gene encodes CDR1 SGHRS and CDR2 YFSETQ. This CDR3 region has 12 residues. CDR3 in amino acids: CASRGEGDEQFF. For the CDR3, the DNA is TGCGCCAGCAGAGGGGAGGGCGATGAGCAGTTCTTC. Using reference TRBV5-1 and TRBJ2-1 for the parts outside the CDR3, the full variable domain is KAGVTQTPRYLIKTRGQQVTLSCSPISGHRSVSWYQQTPGQGLQFLFEYFSETQRNKGNFPGRFSGRQFSNSRSEMNVSTLELGDSALYLCASRGEGDEQFFGPGTRLTVL.

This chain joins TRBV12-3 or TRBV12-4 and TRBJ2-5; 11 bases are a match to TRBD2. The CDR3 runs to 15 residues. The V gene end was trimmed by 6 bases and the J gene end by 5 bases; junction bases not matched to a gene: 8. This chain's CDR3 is CASSHSGRARETQYF. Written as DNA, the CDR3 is TGTGCCAGCAGCCATAGCGGGAGGGCCCGGGAGACCCAGTACTTC.

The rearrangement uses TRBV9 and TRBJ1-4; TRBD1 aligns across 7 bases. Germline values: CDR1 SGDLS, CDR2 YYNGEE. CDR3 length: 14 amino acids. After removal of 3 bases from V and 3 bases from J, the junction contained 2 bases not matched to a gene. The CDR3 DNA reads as TGTGCCAGCAGCGGGGGACAGTCTAATGAAAAACTGTTTTTT. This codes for CASSGGQSNEKLFF.

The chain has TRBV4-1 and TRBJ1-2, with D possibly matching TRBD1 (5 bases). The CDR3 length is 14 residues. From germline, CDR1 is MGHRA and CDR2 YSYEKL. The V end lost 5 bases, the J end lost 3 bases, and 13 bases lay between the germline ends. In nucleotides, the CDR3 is TGCGCCAGCAGCTCTCCCGCCAGGGACTATGGCTACACCTTC. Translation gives CASSSPARDYGYTF.

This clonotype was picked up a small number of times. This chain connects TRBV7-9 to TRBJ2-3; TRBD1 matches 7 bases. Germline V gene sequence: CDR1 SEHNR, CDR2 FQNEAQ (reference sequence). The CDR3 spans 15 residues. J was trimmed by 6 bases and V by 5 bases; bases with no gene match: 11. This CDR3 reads CASSPGQTTSDTQYF. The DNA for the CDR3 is TGTGCCAGCAGCCCGGGACAGACAACCTCGGATACGCAGTATTTT.

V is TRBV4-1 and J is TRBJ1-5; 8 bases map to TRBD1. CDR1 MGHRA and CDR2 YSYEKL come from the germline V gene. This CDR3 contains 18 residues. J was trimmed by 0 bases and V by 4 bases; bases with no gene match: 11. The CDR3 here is CASSLGQEGFISNQPQHF. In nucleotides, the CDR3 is TGCGCCAGCAGCCTGGGACAGGAAGGGTTCATTAGCAATCAGCCCCAGCATTTT.